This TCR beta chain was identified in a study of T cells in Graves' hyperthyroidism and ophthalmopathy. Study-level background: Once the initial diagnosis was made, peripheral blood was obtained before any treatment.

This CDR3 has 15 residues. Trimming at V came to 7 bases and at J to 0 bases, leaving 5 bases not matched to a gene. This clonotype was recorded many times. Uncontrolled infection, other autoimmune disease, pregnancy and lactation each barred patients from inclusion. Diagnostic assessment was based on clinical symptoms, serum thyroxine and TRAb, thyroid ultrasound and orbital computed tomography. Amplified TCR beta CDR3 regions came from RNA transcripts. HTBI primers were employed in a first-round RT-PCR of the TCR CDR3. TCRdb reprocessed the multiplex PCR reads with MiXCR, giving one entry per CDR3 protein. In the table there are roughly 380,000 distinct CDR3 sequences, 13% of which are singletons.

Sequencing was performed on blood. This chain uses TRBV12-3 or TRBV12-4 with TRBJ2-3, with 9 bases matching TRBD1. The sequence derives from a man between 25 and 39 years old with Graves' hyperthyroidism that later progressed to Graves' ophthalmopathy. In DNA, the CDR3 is TGTGCCAGCAAAGAACAGGGGGCTAGCACAGATACGCAGTATTTT. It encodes CASKEQGASTDTQYF.